This TCR beta chain was captured by sequencing in a study of CD8 T cells in Susac syndrome. The V end was cut by 0 bases, the J end by 3 bases, with 9 bases between. The CDR3 extends over 15 amino acids. Looked up from germline, CDR1 is LGHDT and CDR2 is YNNKEL (reference sequence). Reverse transcription of about 0.5 to 1 ug RNA used random hexamers. MiXCR, applied by TCRdb to the immunoSEQ multiplex PCR reads, yields one record per CDR3 protein. This sample has around 200,000 distinct CDR3 sequences, with 85% to 95% found just once. This clonotype was recorded only once. This clonotype originated in a human donor in good health. Sequencing was performed on CD4+ T cells from PBMCs. V and J are TRBV3-1 and TRBJ1-5; D is undetermined. The CDR3 region has the DNA TGTGCCAGCAGCCAAGATAGCCAGACCAATCAGCCCCAGCATTTT. This codes for CASSQDSQTNQPQHF.